This T cell receptor beta chain originates from a study of T cell changes during pregnancy in multiple sclerosis. Sequenced by immunoSEQ multiplex PCR; TCRdb stores in-frame clones only, minus some. The table has some 39,000 clones, 90% to 95% seen once; the top ten hold 0.5% to 0.85%. The sequence was obtained from a female donor in good health, enrolled as a control in a pregnancy study. The sequenced sample was CD4+ T cells from peripheral blood mononuclear cells, obtained in the second trimester of pregnancy.

CDR3 in amino acids: CASTQGGDSPLHF. The CDR3 region has the DNA TGTGCCAGTACGCAGGGGGGAGATTCACCCCTCCACTTT. The V and J genes are TRBV19 and TRBJ1-6; TRBD1 agrees at 7 bases. The trim removed 7 bases at V and 8 bases at J, leaving 5 bases unmatched. The germline CDR1 and CDR2 sequences are LNHDA and SQIVND (reference sequence). The CDR3 totals 13 residues. The complete variable domain, with remaining parts taken from reference TRBV19 and TRBJ1-6, reads DGGITQSPKYLFRKEGQNVTLSCEQNLNHDAMYWYRQDPGQGLRLIYYSQIVNDFQKGDIAEGYSVSREKKESFPLTVTSAQKNPTAFYLCASTQGGDSPLHFGNGTRLTVT.